The rows below give T cell receptor beta chains drawn from one sample of a study of beta chain features in type 1 diabetes. The data were produced by immunoSEQ multiplex PCR, yet TCRdb's version contains in-frame clones alone and is incomplete. The top ten hold around 2.1% of the sample, which has about 150,000 clones, roughly 10% seen once. The sample consisted of central memory CD4+ T cells from blood. These receptor sequences come from a man between 18 and 35 years old in good health. Each CDR3 is given with its conserved first and last residue. A D gene is named only where the DNA matches it firmly. Clone size is stated in some rows and not others, as once, few, many or a class when expanded.

d_call,clone_size,j_call,v_call,cdr3_aa,cdr3_nt
.,many,TRBJ2-3,TRBV11-1,CASSLGQRLWGTDTQYF,TGTGCCAGCAGCCTCGGGCAGAGACTTTGGGGCACAGATACGCAGTATTTT
.,.,TRBJ2-7,TRBV4-2,CASSRGGTGDAYEQYF,TGTGCCAGCAGCCGAGGTGGAACGGGTGACGCCTACGAGCAGTACTTC
.,few,TRBJ2-5,TRBV5-1,CASSLQGVRETQYF,TGCGCCAGCAGCTTACAGGGTGTGAGGGAGACCCAGTACTTC
.,few,TRBJ2-5,TRBV25-1,CASSESRDHQETQYF,TGTGCCAGCAGTGAATCAAGGGACCACCAAGAGACCCAGTACTTC
TRBD2,few,TRBJ2-1,TRBV13,CASSSAGGGGNEQFF,TGTGCCAGCAGCTCCGCGGGAGGGGGCGGAAATGAGCAGTTCTTC
TRBD1,few,TRBJ2-5,TRBV2,CASRRTDRDRETQYF,TGTGCCAGCCGAAGGACAGACAGGGATAGAGAGACCCAGTACTTC
.,.,TRBJ2-1,TRBV27,CASSSPRSGREQFF,TGTGCCAGCAGTTCCCCGAGGAGCGGGCGAGAGCAGTTCTTC
.,.,TRBJ1-1,TRBV5-1,CASKEFSLNTEAFF,TGCGCCAGCAAGGAGTTCTCCTTGAACACTGAAGCTTTCTTT
.,.,TRBJ1-1,TRBV7-6,CASSLDWAANTEAFF,TGTGCCAGCAGCTTAGATTGGGCGGCGAACACTGAAGCTTTCTTT
.,few,TRBJ1-1,TRBV4-3,CASSQAASGNTEAFF,TGCGCCAGCAGCCAAGCTGCTTCGGGGAACACTGAAGCTTTCTTT
.,few,TRBJ2-2,TRBV5-4,CASSPWDTLNELFF,TGTGCCAGCAGCCCTTGGGACACCTTAAACGAGCTGTTTTTT
.,.,TRBJ1-5,TRBV29-1,CSVSEGYSNQPQHF,TGCAGCGTGTCGGAGGGGTATAGCAATCAGCCCCAGCATTTT
.,.,TRBJ2-2,TRBV25-1,CASSDPGTANTGELFF,TGTGCCAGCAGTGATCCAGGGACCGCGAACACCGGGGAGCTGTTTTTT
TRBD2,.,TRBJ2-7,TRBV5-1,CASSLYGRAADEQYF,TGCGCCAGCAGCTTGTACGGGAGGGCCGCGGACGAGCAGTACTTC
TRBD2,.,TRBJ2-3,TRBV4-2,CASSRGLAGLSSTDTQYF,TGTGCCAGCAGCCGAGGACTAGCGGGGTTATCTAGCACAGATACGCAGTATTTT
TRBD1,few,TRBJ2-4,TRBV28,CASSPRDRLNIQYF,TGTGCCAGCAGTCCGAGGGACAGACTAAACATTCAGTACTTC
.,once,TRBJ2-5,TRBV30,CAWRVRGLTGKGETQYF,TGTGCCTGGCGTGTCAGGGGCCTGACAGGCAAAGGGGAGACCCAGTACTTC
TRBD1,few,TRBJ2-2,TRBV9,CASRRAGTGPTGELFF,TGTGCCAGCAGGAGGGCGGGGACAGGGCCCACCGGGGAGCTGTTTTTT
.,.,TRBJ2-1,TRBV4-2,CASSQEGGGYNEQFF,TGTGCCAGCAGCCAAGAAGGGGGGGGCTACAATGAGCAGTTCTTC
.,.,TRBJ2-1,TRBV9,CASSVAGRRSYNEQFF,TGTGCCAGCAGCGTAGCGGGCCGGCGATCCTACAATGAGCAGTTCTTC
.,few,TRBJ2-1,TRBV4-1,CASSQDPQGYNEQFF,TGTGCCAGCAGCCAAGATCCCCAGGGTTACAATGAGCAGTTCTTC
.,many,TRBJ2-1,TRBV15,CATSREPGTFYNEQFF,TGTGCCACCAGCAGAGAGCCGGGGACCTTTTACAATGAGCAGTTCTTC
TRBD1,.,TRBJ2-5,TRBV4-1,CASRRLPGQQETQYF,TGCGCCAGCAGGCGTCTTCCGGGACAGCAAGAGACCCAGTACTTC
TRBD2,.,TRBJ2-1,TRBV7-3,CASSSGGRAYGEQFF,TGTGCCAGCAGCTCCGGCGGGAGGGCCTACGGTGAGCAGTTCTTC
TRBD2,.,TRBJ2-1,TRBV9,CASSVAGSGGNNEQFF,TGTGCCAGCAGCGTAGCTGGGTCCGGGGGGAACAATGAGCAGTTCTTC
.,.,TRBJ2-1,TRBV29-1,CSVLTSGFSDNEQFF,TGCAGCGTCCTTACTTCTGGATTCTCCGACAATGAGCAGTTCTTC
.,.,TRBJ2-7,TRBV18,CASSPPGRASYEQYF,TGTGCCAGCTCACCCCCGGGCAGGGCCTCCTACGAGCAGTACTTC
.,many,TRBJ2-2,TRBV11-3,CASSLQGTGELFF,TGTGCCAGCAGCTTACAGGGCACCGGGGAGCTGTTTTTT
TRBD1,few,TRBJ1-5,TRBV10-3,CAISGGGDSNQPQHF,TGTGCCATCAGTGGAGGGGGCGATAGCAATCAGCCCCAGCATTTT
TRBD1,.,TRBJ2-5,TRBV7-9,CASSRVRPGGQETQYF,TGTGCCAGCAGCCGCGTTCGCCCAGGGGGCCAAGAGACCCAGTACTTC
.,few,TRBJ2-3,TRBV2,CASEEGYTQYF,TGTGCCTCCGAGGAGGGATATACGCAGTATTTT
.,.,TRBJ2-5,TRBV15,CATSRAIIGVETQYF,TGTGCCACCAGCAGAGCCATAATTGGAGTAGAGACCCAGTACTTC
TRBD1,.,TRBJ1-1,TRBV5-1,CASSKHRGQVNTEAFF,TGCGCCAGCAGTAAGCACCGGGGACAGGTGAACACTGAAGCTTTCTTT
TRBD2,.,TRBJ2-7,TRBV29-1,CSVQSGVGNEQYF,TGCAGCGTTCAAAGCGGGGTCGGAAACGAGCAGTACTTC
TRBD2,.,TRBJ2-5,TRBV14,CASTPGLAGGSKTQYF,TGTGCCAGCACCCCAGGACTAGCGGGAGGCTCGAAGACCCAGTACTTC
.,few,TRBJ2-1,TRBV29-1,CSVEEGLAGEQFF,TGCAGCGTTGAAGAAGGGCTAGCAGGTGAGCAGTTCTTC
TRBD2,.,TRBJ2-5,TRBV9,CASSVLAGAGTQYF,TGTGCCAGCAGCGTTCTAGCGGGAGCAGGGACCCAGTACTTC
.,few,TRBJ1-4,TRBV7-9,CASSPVENEKLFF,TGTGCCAGCAGCCCTGTCGAAAATGAAAAACTGTTTTTT
.,.,TRBJ2-5,TRBV5-1,CASSLVETQYF,TGCGCCAGCAGCTTGGTAGAGACCCAGTACTTC
.,.,TRBJ1-5,TRBV28,CASSSVGRPQHF,TGTGCCAGCAGTTCTGTGGGGAGGCCCCAGCATTTT
.,.,TRBJ1-1,TRBV2,CASRMQTNTEAFF,TGTGCCAGCAGGATGCAGACGAACACTGAAGCTTTCTTT
TRBD2,few,TRBJ2-2,TRBV14,CASSQAGTSFTGELFF,TGTGCCAGCAGCCAAGCCGGGACTAGCTTCACCGGGGAGCTGTTTTTT
TRBD1,.,TRBJ2-7,TRBV10-3,CAISGTGFYEQYF,TGTGCCATCAGCGGGACAGGCTTCTACGAGCAGTACTTC
.,many,TRBJ1-2,TRBV20-1,CSGRRSYGYTF,TGCAGTGGAAGACGGTCCTATGGCTACACCTTC
TRBD1,few,TRBJ1-6,TRBV6-5,CASSYSGQGGSPLHF,TGTGCCAGCAGTTACTCGGGGCAGGGGGGATCACCCCTCCACTTT
.,.,TRBJ2-5,TRBV6-5,CASSWDSRETQYF,TGTGCCAGCAGTTGGGACTCGAGGGAGACCCAGTACTTC
TRBD1,.,TRBJ2-5,TRBV6-5,CASSYPDRGRETQYF,TGTGCCAGCAGTTACCCGGACAGGGGGCGAGAGACCCAGTACTTC
.,.,TRBJ1-2,TRBV7-2,CASSPDTGYTF,TGTGCCAGCAGCCCGGACACCGGCTACACCTTC
.,few,TRBJ2-7,TRBV7-2,CASSFQDRPYEQYF,TGTGCCAGCAGCTTCCAGGACCGTCCCTACGAGCAGTACTTC
.,.,TRBJ2-7,TRBV7-2,CASSLDAGLRYEQYF,TGTGCCAGCAGCTTAGATGCGGGACTTCGCTACGAGCAGTACTTC
TRBD2,.,TRBJ2-3,TRBV9,CASSVDPLAGGQDTQYF,TGTGCCAGCAGCGTAGACCCCCTAGCGGGAGGACAGGATACGCAGTATTTT
.,.,TRBJ1-6,TRBV5-1,CASSESGRPNSPLHF,TGCGCCAGCAGCGAATCGGGACGTCCCAATTCACCCCTCCACTTT
.,.,TRBJ2-2,TRBV7-2,CASSFAAFAGELFF,TGTGCCAGCAGCTTCGCGGCCTTCGCCGGGGAGCTGTTTTTT